Following are 14 T cell receptor beta chains from one sample sequenced in a study of blood T cell repertoires in COVID-19. Sequencing used immunoSEQ multiplex PCR; TCRdb keeps in-frame clones, though not all of them. This sample has about 45,000 clones, with around 82% found just once. The sequenced sample consisted of peripheral blood. These receptors all come from a woman aged 80 or over with acute or convalescent COVID-19.

This sequence joins TRBV11-2 and TRBJ1-2; 7 bases align to TRBD1. The germline V gene encodes CDR1 SGHAT and CDR2 FQNNGV. V gave up 0 bases and J gave up 7 bases; unmatched junction bases: 11. This CDR3 has 16 amino acids. CDR3 sequence reads: CASSLEQGTQTSGYTF. CDR3 nucleotides: TGTGCCAGCAGCTTAGAACAGGGGACCCAAACCAGTGGCTACACCTTC.

J is TRBJ2-3 and V is TRBV10-2, with no clear D. Deletions cut 4 bases from V and 4 bases from J, with 6 bases between. The CDR3 is 12 amino acids. Germline values: CDR1 WSHSY, CDR2 SAAADI. As DNA, the CDR3 is TGCGCCAGCAGTGCAAATTCAGATACGCAGTATTTT. Encoded protein: CASSANSDTQYF.

The chain is built from TRBV5-6 and TRBJ2-7, with D unclear. Germline CDR1 SGHDT, CDR2 YYEEEE. Trimming left V 2 bases short and J 3 bases short, with 12 bases between. The length of the CDR3 is 14 residues. For the CDR3, the DNA is TGTGCCAGCAGCTTATCAGGAACCCGCTACGAGCAGTACTTC. It codes for CASSLSGTRYEQYF.

This chain links TRBV20-1 with TRBJ1-6; 10 bases are a match to TRBD1. The CDR3 has 14 residues. The germline CDR1 and CDR2 sequences are DFQATT and SNEGSKA (reference sequence). The V segment lost 3 bases and the J segment 7 bases; nucleotides outside the gene matches: 3. CDR3 loop: CSASSGQGNSPLHF. The CDR3 bases are TGCAGTGCTAGTTCGGGACAGGGGAATTCACCCCTCCACTTT.

The V gene is TRBV7-9, the J gene TRBJ1-2, with 7 nucleotides matching TRBD1. Germline CDR1 SEHNR, CDR2 FQNEAQ (reference sequence). This CDR3 is built from 15 residues. V shed 9 bases and J 2 bases; nucleotides not matched to a gene: 12. The CDR3 bases are TGTGCCAGTAATTTAGGGGGCCGAGGAAACTATGGCTACACCTTC. Protein: CASNLGGRGNYGYTF.

V is TRBV27 and J is TRBJ2-2; TRBD2 matches at 7 bases. J gave up 4 bases and V 7 bases, and 9 bases lay outside the gene matches. Germline V gives CDR1 MNHEY, CDR2 SMNVEV (reference sequence). This CDR3 is built from 15 residues. CDR3 residues: CASTQRGGLTGELFF. CDR3 bases: TGTGCCAGCACTCAACGGGGAGGGCTCACCGGGGAGCTGTTTTTT.

In this sample, this clone turned up once. The rearrangement joins TRBV7-9 to TRBJ1-2, with D maybe TRBD1 (5 bases). Trimming pared 4 bases from V and 2 bases from J, leaving 8 bases between. Germline V gene sequence: CDR1 SEHNR, CDR2 FQNEAQ (reference sequence). CDR3 length: 13 amino acids. The CDR3 is CASSSGGNYGYTF. DNA for the CDR3: TGTGCCAGCAGCTCCGGGGGGAACTATGGCTACACCTTC. Full variable domain (rest looked up from reference TRBV7-9 and TRBJ1-2): DTGVSQNPRHKITKRGQNVTFRCDPISEHNRLYWYRQTLGQGPEFLTYFQNEAQLEKSRLLSDRFSAERPKGSFSTLEIQRTEQGDSAMYLCASSSGGNYGYTFGSGTRLTVV.

The J gene is TRBJ1-2, the V gene TRBV7-9; 8 bases map to TRBD1. CDR1 is SEHNR, CDR2 FQNEAQ, per germline (reference sequence). V dropped 7 bases and J dropped 8; count of bases not matched to a gene: 9. The CDR3 consists of 13 residues. In DNA, the CDR3 is TGTGCCAGCATCCCGGACAGGGTAGGCGGCTACACCTTC. This sequence encodes CASIPDRVGGYTF.

In this sample, this clone turned up a few times. The J gene is TRBJ1-5, the V gene TRBV5-1; D call uncertain. This CDR3 region has 14 residues. Trimming took off 0 bases at V and 4 bases at J, with 8 bases between the two ends. Looked up from germline, CDR1 is SGHRS and CDR2 is YFSETQ. CDR3: CASSLGERNQPQHF. The CDR3 DNA follows: TGCGCCAGCAGCTTGGGGGAGAGGAATCAGCCCCAGCATTTT. The full variable domain, rest sourced from reference TRBV5-1 and TRBJ1-5, is KAGVTQTPRYLIKTRGQQVTLSCSPISGHRSVSWYQQTPGQGLQFLFEYFSETQRNKGNFPGRFSGRQFSNSRSEMNVSTLELGDSALYLCASSLGERNQPQHFGDGTRLSIL.

This clone was detected a few times. The V and J genes are TRBV6-2 or TRBV6-3 and TRBJ2-1; TRBD2 matches 11 bases. The V gene end was trimmed by 0 bases and the J gene end by 3 bases; junction bases not matched to a gene: 7. From germline, CDR1 is MNHEY and CDR2 SVGEGT. CDR3 length: 18 residues. The CDR3 nucleotides read TGTGCCAGCAGTTACTCGGGTAGCGGGAGGGCCTTCTACAATGAGCAGTTCTTC. This codes for CASSYSGSGRAFYNEQFF.

In this sample, this clone turned up many times. The chain uses TRBV6-2 or TRBV6-3 and TRBJ2-7; a possible D gene is TRBD2 (6 bases). Germline V gene lookup returns CDR1 MNHEY and CDR2 SVGEGT. V lost 2 bases, J lost 0 bases, and 20 bases lay in between. The CDR3 is made up of 18 amino acids. Here the CDR3 reads CASSYPEIAAGSSYEQYF. CDR3 nucleotides: TGTGCCAGCAGTTACCCGGAGATTGCGGCGGGGAGCTCCTACGAGCAGTACTTC.

V gene TRBV3-1 (or the pseudogene TRBV3-2) combines with J gene TRBJ2-2, with D hard to call. CDR3 length equals 15 residues. Germline V gives CDR1 LGHDT, CDR2 YNNKEL (reference sequence). The ends were cut back, 4 bases at V and 3 bases at J, with 12 bases in the middle. CDR3 bases: TGTGCCAGCAGCCCTCGCACGCGTGACACCGGGGAGCTGTTTTTT. Translation: CASSPRTRDTGELFF.

The V and J genes are TRBV10-2 and TRBJ1-1; TRBD1 might be the D (5 bases). V gave up 2 bases and J gave up 4 bases, with 17 bases separating them. Per germline, CDR1 WSHSY and CDR2 SAAADI. This CDR3 has 16 residues. CDR3 loop: CASSEPPGRGGTEAFF. The CDR3 DNA follows: TGCGCCAGCAGTGAGCCCCCTGGGCGGGGGGGCACTGAAGCTTTCTTT.

J is TRBJ1-4 and V is TRBV18; perhaps TRBD1 as D (5 bases). CDR1 is KGHSH and CDR2 is LQKENI in the germline V gene. V dropped 4 bases and J dropped 11 bases, with 11 bases sitting between them. This CDR3 is 12 amino acids long. This CDR3 reads CASSLRGPKLFF. DNA of the CDR3: TGTGCCAGCTCACTGCGGGGCCCCAAACTGTTTTTT.